The source of this T cell receptor beta chain is a study of OX40 agonist ivuxolimab in advanced cancers. Background on the study: Those treated in dose escalation had hepatocellular carcinoma, melanoma, renal cell cancer or head and neck cancer.

The CDR3 extends over 16 amino acids. V lost 3 bases and J 0 bases, leaving 14 bases between the germline ends. The V gene's germline CDR1 is KGHSH and CDR2 LQKENI. This clone has just one count. This table comes from immunoSEQ multiplex PCR, and its TCRdb copy is limited to in-frame clones, with some not included. The repertoire consists of about 80,000 clones, with 75% to 90% occurring once and the leading ten covering 2% to 2.5%. The sample in question was CD4+ or CD8+ T cells sorted from blood, obtained in a trial of the OX40 agonist ivuxolimab. The receptor was derived from an adult with an advanced solid tumor such as melanoma, head and neck, liver or kidney cancer. J is TRBJ1-1 and V is TRBV18, with TRBD1 as a possible D gene (5 bases). Here the CDR3 reads CASSPRGGSMNTEAFF. In DNA, the CDR3 is TGTGCCAGCTCACCCCGCGGGGGGTCGATGAACACTGAAGCTTTCTTT.